Listed below are T cell receptor beta chains from one sample, sequenced in a study of control samples from healthy donors and cancer patients. Sequenced by immunoSEQ multiplex PCR; TCRdb stores in-frame clones only, minus some. The sample holds 80,000 to 100,000 clones, 88% seen once. Source material: blood. The receptors come from a man aged 25 to 40 in good health. Each CDR3 is given with its conserved first and last residue. The order of the fields is V gene, D gene, J gene, clone size, CDR3 DNA, CDR3 protein. D genes are given only for firm matches. The size field is filled for only some rows; it gives once, few, many or a size class.

TRBV10-1	.	TRBJ2-7	once	TGCGCCAGCAGTGAATATTCGGAAGGCTACGAGCAGTACTTC	CASSEYSEGYEQYF
TRBV7-2	TRBD1	TRBJ1-2	.	TGTGCCAGCAGCGAGCAACCGGGACAGGGTGGCGGCTACACCTTC	CASSEQPGQGGGYTF
TRBV19	.	TRBJ1-4	.	TGTGCCAGTAGTATGATAACTGGGAATGAAAAACTGTTTTTT	CASSMITGNEKLFF
TRBV7-3	TRBD1	TRBJ2-6	.	TGTGCCAGCAGCTTATCTGGTCAGGGGGCTACTGGGGCCAACGTCCTGACTTTC	CASSLSGQGATGANVLTF
TRBV6-2/TRBV6-3	TRBD2	TRBJ2-7	.	TGTGCCAGCAGTACCCCCGTCGCGGGAGCAATGGGCGAGCAGTACTTC	CASSTPVAGAMGEQYF
TRBV4-2	.	TRBJ2-1	.	TGTGCCAGCAGCCAAGAGGTGGCTAGCAGCAATGAGCAGTTCTTC	CASSQEVASSNEQFF
TRBV5-1	.	TRBJ1-1	.	TGCGCCAGCAGCTTGGCCGGGCGGTCTGTGGCTTTCTTT	CASSLAGRSVAFF
TRBV29-1	TRBD2	TRBJ2-1	.	TGCAGCGTTAGGTCTAGCGGGAACGGGAATGAGCAGTTCTTC	CSVRSSGNGNEQFF
TRBV28	.	TRBJ1-3	.	TGTGCCAGCAGCAGTGGACGGTTCTCTGGAAACACCATATATTTT	CASSSGRFSGNTIYF
TRBV10-2	TRBD1	TRBJ1-1	.	TGCGCCAGCAGTGAGAACAGGGGGCATAACACTGAAGCTTTCTTT	CASSENRGHNTEAFF
TRBV5-1	.	TRBJ1-4	once	TGCGCCAGTGCGTGGTCAGGAAATGAAAAACTGTTTTTT	CASAWSGNEKLFF
TRBV4-3	.	TRBJ1-5	.	TGCGCCAGCAGCCAAGAGTGGGACAGCAATCAGCCCCAGCATTTT	CASSQEWDSNQPQHF
TRBV11-2	.	TRBJ2-3	.	TGTGCCAGCAGCCCAAAGTCCGGCACAGATACGCAGTATTTT	CASSPKSGTDTQYF
TRBV6-2/TRBV6-3	.	TRBJ2-3	.	TGTGCCAGCAGTTACCCTCCGGGGGCCTTCACAGATACGCAGTATTTT	CASSYPPGAFTDTQYF
TRBV27	.	TRBJ2-5	.	TGTGCCAGCGCATCGGGGCGAAGGTACCAAGAGACCCAGTACTTC	CASASGRRYQETQYF
TRBV29-1	TRBD2	TRBJ2-1	.	TGCAGCGTTCGGGGACTAGCGAAACCGCCTTCGAATGAGCAGTTCTTC	CSVRGLAKPPSNEQFF
TRBV6-5	.	TRBJ2-3	.	TGTGCCAGCAGTTACCTTGGGACTACAGATACGCAGTATTTT	CASSYLGTTDTQYF
TRBV19	.	TRBJ1-5	.	TGTGCCAGTAGTATCCTGGATAGCAATCAGCCCCAGCATTTT	CASSILDSNQPQHF
TRBV27	TRBD2	TRBJ2-3	.	TGTGCCAGCAGACAAAATGGACTAGCAGTCACAGATACGCAGTATTTT	CASRQNGLAVTDTQYF
TRBV2	.	TRBJ1-1	few	TGTGCCAGCAGGCCGAGACCGAACACTGAAGCTTTCTTT	CASRPRPNTEAFF
TRBV6-2/TRBV6-3	.	TRBJ1-2	.	TGTGCCAGCAGTTACGATAGTTGGAGGGGATACTATGGCTACACCTTC	CASSYDSWRGYYGYTF
TRBV7-9	TRBD2	TRBJ2-7	once	TGTGCCAGCACCGGAGGACTAGCCACCCACGAGCAGTACTTC	CASTGGLATHEQYF
TRBV10-1	.	TRBJ2-5	.	TGCGCCAGCATAGGTTACGTTACGGGAGTCAGGAAGACCCAGTACTTC	CASIGYVTGVRKTQYF
TRBV24-1	.	TRBJ1-1	.	TGTGCCACCAGTCTCGGGGCGAACACTGAAGCTTTCTTT	CATSLGANTEAFF
TRBV30	.	TRBJ1-4	.	TGTGCCTGGAGTGTACTTCGGGGGGATAATGAAAAACTGTTTTTT	CAWSVLRGDNEKLFF
TRBV6-5	TRBD2	TRBJ2-1	once	TGTGCCAGCAGTTGGACTAGCGGGAGGGACAATGAGCAGTTCTTC	CASSWTSGRDNEQFF
TRBV24-1	TRBD2	TRBJ2-2	.	TGTGCCACCAGTGATTGGACTAGCGGGAGGGGAATCGGTACCGGGGAGCTGTTTTTT	CATSDWTSGRGIGTGELFF
TRBV6-4	.	TRBJ2-5	.	TGTGCCAGCAGTGAGGGTAGGAGGGGGGCTGACGAAAAACAAGAGACCCAGTACTTC	CASSEGRRGADEKQETQYF